A single T cell receptor beta chain is shown here with its context. This clone was observed a single time. The antigen it recognizes is unknown. The record has no base qualities; no much larger clone is one base away. V loses 2 bases of germline sequence and J loses 3 bases, and the interval between the two ends is 13 bases. Its CDR3 holds 15 amino acids, cysteine through phenylalanine. Just the 45-base CDR3 DNA is kept, in frame starting at base 1. CDR1 and CDR2, per the germline V gene, are MNHEY and SVGEGT. This sample was taken from a study of blood T cell repertoires in COVID-19 (dated by TCRdb to 2020 to 2022). For context, the study as a whole: The collaborator samples originated in the United States, Italy and Spain and spanned the acute and convalescent phases of COVID-19. The prospective study material was composed of cDNA or gDNA derived from T cells, B-cell-depleted T cells, or PBMCs. The dataset comprised deeply sampled blood TCRbeta repertoires from subjects exposed to, actively infected with, or recovered from COVID-19. The repertoires were released in a freely available public database intended as a resource for research on the immune response to SARS-CoV-2. The samples were drawn from two sources: the first 160 participants of the ongoing ImmuneRACE study, and approximately 1,300 subjects contributed by 6 global collaborators. A de-identified subject ID, COVID-19 status, age in years and sex were almost always included in the sample metadata. HLA class I and class II types, where available, came from metadata supplied by the sample provider rather than from assay-based typing. What the study reported, not specific to this receptor: How much clinical and demographic metadata was included differed by source and by participant, and the metadata was provided uncurated.

The immunoSEQ Assay, a bias-controlled multiplex PCR, was used to amplify TCRbeta CDR3 regions from genomic DNA. The paper's data handling went like this. The number of nucleated cells in each sample was estimated from the amplification of reference gene primers within the assay. To quantify the absolute abundance of each unique TCRbeta CDR3 rearrangement, sequence reads were collapsed and filtered. For each sample, productive Simpson clonality was calculated by taking the square root of Simpson's diversity index across productive rearrangements. TCRdb limited this immuneACCESS table to in-frame rearrangements with V and J called. A share of clones is missing; checked studies link under half to unresolved V genes, and the rest is unexplained. V and J calls plus clone size are reproduced from that table; the DNA served to infer D and trimming. This sample gives some 250,000 clones in total; approximately 86% of them show up just once. Nearly 2% of the sample rests with the top ten.

Whole blood was collected in K2EDTA tubes by collaborating institutions according to the institutions' own protocols. For TCRbeta analysis, collaborators shipped samples in one of three forms: frozen whole blood, isolated PBMCs, or DNA extracted from either of those sample types. The TCR originated in a man under 40 with active or convalescent COVID-19. Recombination connected TRBV6-2 or TRBV6-3 to TRBJ1-2, and the D gene may be TRBD1, 5 bases matching. Sample: peripheral blood. The DNA sequence follows: TGTGCCAGCAGTTACATGGGGCGCGGAGACTATGGCTACACCTTC. The encoded protein is CASSYMGRGDYGYTF.